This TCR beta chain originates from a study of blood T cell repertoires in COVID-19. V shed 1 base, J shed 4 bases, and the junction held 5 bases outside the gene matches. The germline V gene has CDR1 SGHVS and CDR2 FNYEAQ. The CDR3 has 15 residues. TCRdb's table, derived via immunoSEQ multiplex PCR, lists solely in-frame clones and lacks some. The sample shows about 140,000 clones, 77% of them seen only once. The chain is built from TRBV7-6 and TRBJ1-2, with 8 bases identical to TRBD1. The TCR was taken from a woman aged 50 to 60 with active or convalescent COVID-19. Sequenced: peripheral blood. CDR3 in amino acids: CASSLVRDRPYGYTF. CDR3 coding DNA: TGTGCCAGCAGCTTAGTCCGGGACAGGCCCTATGGCTACACCTTC.